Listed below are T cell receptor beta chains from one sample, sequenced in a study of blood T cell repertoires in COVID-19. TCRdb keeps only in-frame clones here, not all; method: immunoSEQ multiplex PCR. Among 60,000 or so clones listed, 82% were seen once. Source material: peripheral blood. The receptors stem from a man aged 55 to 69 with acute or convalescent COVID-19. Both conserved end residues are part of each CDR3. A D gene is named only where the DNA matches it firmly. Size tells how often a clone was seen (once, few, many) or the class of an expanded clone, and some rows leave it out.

CDR3 DNA: TGTGCTAGTGCGGGACAGCCAAATGAAAAACTGTTTTTT
CDR3 protein: CASAGQPNEKLFF
clone size: NA
V gene: TRBV12-5
CDR3 length: 13
J gene: TRBJ1-4
D gene: TRBD1

CDR3 DNA: TGTGCCAGCAGCCCCGCTTGGGGCGGCACTGAAGCTTTCTTT
CDR3 protein: CASSPAWGGTEAFF
clone size: NA
V gene: TRBV5-5
CDR3 length: 14
J gene: TRBJ1-1
D gene: NA

CDR3 DNA: TGTGCCACCAGTGATCCGGGACAGGGGGACACCGGGGAGCTGTTTTTT
CDR3 protein: CATSDPGQGDTGELFF
clone size: NA
V gene: TRBV24-1
CDR3 length: 16
J gene: TRBJ2-2
D gene: TRBD1

CDR3 DNA: TGTGCCAGCAGCCGAGGGGGGGAATTTACCGAGCAGTACTTC
CDR3 protein: CASSRGGEFTEQYF
clone size: NA
V gene: TRBV27
CDR3 length: 14
J gene: TRBJ2-7
D gene: NA

CDR3 DNA: TGTGCCTGGACCCGCGGTCCTCCGGGAGGAAACACCATATATTTT
CDR3 protein: CAWTRGPPGGNTIYF
clone size: NA
V gene: TRBV30
CDR3 length: 15
J gene: TRBJ1-3
D gene: NA

CDR3 DNA: TGTGCCAGCAGCCTGAACTTGAACACTGAAGCTTTCTTT
CDR3 protein: CASSLNLNTEAFF
clone size: NA
V gene: TRBV11-1
CDR3 length: 13
J gene: TRBJ1-1
D gene: NA

CDR3 DNA: TGTGCCAGTAGTAGTATAGGCGACGGACATTACAGAGTCTTC
CDR3 protein: CASSSIGDGHYRVF
clone size: NA
V gene: TRBV19
CDR3 length: 14
J gene: TRBJ2-1
D gene: NA

CDR3 DNA: TGTGCCAGCAGTGAAGCGTACTTAGAGACCCAGTACTTC
CDR3 protein: CASSEAYLETQYF
clone size: NA
V gene: TRBV2
CDR3 length: 13
J gene: TRBJ2-5
D gene: NA

CDR3 DNA: TGTGCCAGCAGCTTCGGGGAGCTGAGAGAAAAACTGTTTTTT
CDR3 protein: CASSFGELREKLFF
clone size: NA
V gene: TRBV5-8
CDR3 length: 14
J gene: TRBJ1-4
D gene: NA

CDR3 DNA: TGTGCCAGCTCACCTAGCGGGAGCCGGCCGACCGGCGCTTTCTTT
CDR3 protein: CASSPSGSRPTGAFF
clone size: once
V gene: TRBV18
CDR3 length: 15
J gene: TRBJ1-1
D gene: NA

CDR3 DNA: TGTGCCAGCAGTACCCTGGGTAATCGGGGCACCGGGGAGCTGTTTTTT
CDR3 protein: CASSTLGNRGTGELFF
clone size: NA
V gene: TRBV25-1
CDR3 length: 16
J gene: TRBJ2-2
D gene: NA

CDR3 DNA: TGTGCCAGCAGCTGGGGGACTAGCGGGGGGTTCTTAAATGAGCAGTTCTTC
CDR3 protein: CASSWGTSGGFLNEQFF
clone size: NA
V gene: TRBV7-6
CDR3 length: 17
J gene: TRBJ2-1
D gene: TRBD2

CDR3 DNA: TGTGCCAGCAGGGCCGGGAATTGGACCGGGGAGCTGTTTTTT
CDR3 protein: CASRAGNWTGELFF
clone size: NA
V gene: TRBV21-1
CDR3 length: 14
J gene: TRBJ2-2
D gene: NA

CDR3 DNA: TGTGCCAGCAGCTTACCCCCCGGGGCAGGGGGCACCACTGAAGCTTTCTTT
CDR3 protein: CASSLPPGAGGTTEAFF
clone size: NA
V gene: TRBV7-6
CDR3 length: 17
J gene: TRBJ1-1
D gene: TRBD1

CDR3 DNA: TGTGCCAGCAGTTTCGGGGGGGGGTCACCCCTCCACTTT
CDR3 protein: CASSFGGGSPLHF
clone size: NA
V gene: TRBV27
CDR3 length: 13
J gene: TRBJ1-6
D gene: NA

CDR3 DNA: TGTGCCAGCAGCTTAGGGTCATCGGGACATAGCACAGATACGCAGTATTTT
CDR3 protein: CASSLGSSGHSTDTQYF
clone size: many
V gene: TRBV7-9
CDR3 length: 17
J gene: TRBJ2-3
D gene: NA

CDR3 DNA: TGTGCCAGCAGCGGTTCGGATGGGGCCGGGACCGGGGAGCTGTTTTTT
CDR3 protein: CASSGSDGAGTGELFF
clone size: NA
V gene: TRBV7-9
CDR3 length: 16
J gene: TRBJ2-2
D gene: NA

CDR3 DNA: TGTGCCAGCAGCACTGCCGGGACAGGGTTGCTGTTTTTT
CDR3 protein: CASSTAGTGLLFF
clone size: NA
V gene: TRBV12-3/TRBV12-4
CDR3 length: 13
J gene: TRBJ1-4
D gene: TRBD1